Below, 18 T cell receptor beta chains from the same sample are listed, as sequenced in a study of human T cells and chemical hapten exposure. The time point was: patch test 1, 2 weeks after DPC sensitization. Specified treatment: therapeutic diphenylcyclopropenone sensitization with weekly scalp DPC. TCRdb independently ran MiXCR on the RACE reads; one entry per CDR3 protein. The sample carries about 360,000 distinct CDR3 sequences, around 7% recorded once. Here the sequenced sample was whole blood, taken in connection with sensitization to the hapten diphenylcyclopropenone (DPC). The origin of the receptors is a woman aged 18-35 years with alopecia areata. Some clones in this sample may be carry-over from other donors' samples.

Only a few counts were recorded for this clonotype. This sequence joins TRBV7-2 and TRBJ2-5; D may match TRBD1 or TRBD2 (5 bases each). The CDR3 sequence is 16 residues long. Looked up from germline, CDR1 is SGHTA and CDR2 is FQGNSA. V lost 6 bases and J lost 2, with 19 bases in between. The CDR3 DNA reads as TGTGCCAGCAGTTTGAATCATGGGGCGGGTCAAGAGACCCAGTACTTC. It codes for CASSLNHGAGQETQYF.

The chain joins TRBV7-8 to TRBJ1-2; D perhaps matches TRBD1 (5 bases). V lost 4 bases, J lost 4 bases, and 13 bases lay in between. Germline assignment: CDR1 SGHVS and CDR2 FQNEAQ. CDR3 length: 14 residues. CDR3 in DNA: TGTGCCAGCAGCTGGGGCGGCAGGGTCTATGGCTACACCTTC. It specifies CASSWGGRVYGYTF.

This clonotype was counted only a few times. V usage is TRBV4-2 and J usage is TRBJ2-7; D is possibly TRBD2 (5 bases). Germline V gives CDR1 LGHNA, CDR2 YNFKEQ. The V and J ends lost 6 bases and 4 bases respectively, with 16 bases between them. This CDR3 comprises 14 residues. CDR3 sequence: CASSPKDSGYEQYF. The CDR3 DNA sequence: TGTGCCAGCAGTCCCAAGGACTCGGGATACGAGCAGTACTTC.

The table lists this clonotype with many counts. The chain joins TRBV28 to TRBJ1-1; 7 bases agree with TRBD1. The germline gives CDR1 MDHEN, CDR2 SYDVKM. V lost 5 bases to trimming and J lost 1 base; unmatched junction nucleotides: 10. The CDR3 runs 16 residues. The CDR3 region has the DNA TGTGCCAGCAGTGTCACAGGGGCTACGGGGAACACTGAAGCTTTCTTT. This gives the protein CASSVTGATGNTEAFF.

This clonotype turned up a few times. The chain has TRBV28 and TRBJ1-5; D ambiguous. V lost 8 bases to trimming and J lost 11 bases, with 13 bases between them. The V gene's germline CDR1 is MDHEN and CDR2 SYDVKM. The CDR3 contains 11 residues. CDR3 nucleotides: TGTGCCAGCGGGATCTTAGGGACCCAGCATTTT. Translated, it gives CASGILGTQHF.

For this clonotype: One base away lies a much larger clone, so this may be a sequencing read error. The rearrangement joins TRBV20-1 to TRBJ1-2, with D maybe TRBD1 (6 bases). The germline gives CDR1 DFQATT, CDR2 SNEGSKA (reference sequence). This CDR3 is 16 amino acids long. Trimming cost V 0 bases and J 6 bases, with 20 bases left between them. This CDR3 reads CSARDRLRQRQDGYTF. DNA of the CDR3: TGCAGTGCTAGAGATCGGTTGCGCCAGAGACAGGATGGCTACACCTTC.

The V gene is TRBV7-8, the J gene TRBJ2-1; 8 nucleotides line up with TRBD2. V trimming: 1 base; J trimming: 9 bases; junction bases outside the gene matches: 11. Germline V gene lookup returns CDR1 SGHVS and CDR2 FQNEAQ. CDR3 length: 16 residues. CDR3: CASSLGGWLAGTEQFF. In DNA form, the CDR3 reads TGTGCCAGCAGCTTAGGGGGGTGGCTAGCGGGTACTGAGCAGTTCTTC.

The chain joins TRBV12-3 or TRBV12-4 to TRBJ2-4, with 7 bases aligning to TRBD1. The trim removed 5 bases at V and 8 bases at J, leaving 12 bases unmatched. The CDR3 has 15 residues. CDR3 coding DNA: TGTGCCAGCAGTCCCCGGGACAGATCCGGGGACATTCAGTACTTC. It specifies CASSPRDRSGDIQYF.

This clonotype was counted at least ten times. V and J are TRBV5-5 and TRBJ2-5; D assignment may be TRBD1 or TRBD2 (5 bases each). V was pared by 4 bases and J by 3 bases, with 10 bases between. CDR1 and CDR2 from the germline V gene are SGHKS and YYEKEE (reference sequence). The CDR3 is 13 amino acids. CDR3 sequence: CASSRDGEETQYF. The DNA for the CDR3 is TGTGCCAGCAGCAGGGACGGGGAAGAGACCCAGTACTTC.

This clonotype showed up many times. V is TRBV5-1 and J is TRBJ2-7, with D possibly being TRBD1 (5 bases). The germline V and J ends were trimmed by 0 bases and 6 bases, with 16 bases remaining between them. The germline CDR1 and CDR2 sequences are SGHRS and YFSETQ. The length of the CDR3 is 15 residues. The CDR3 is CASSLEAGLSVEQYF. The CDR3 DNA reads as TGCGCCAGCAGCTTGGAGGCAGGGCTGTCCGTCGAGCAGTACTTC.

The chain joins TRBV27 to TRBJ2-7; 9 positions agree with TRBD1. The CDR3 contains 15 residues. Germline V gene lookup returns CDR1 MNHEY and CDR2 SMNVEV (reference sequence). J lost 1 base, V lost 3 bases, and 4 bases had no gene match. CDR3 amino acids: CASSFDRGSSYEQYF. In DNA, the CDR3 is TGTGCCAGCAGTTTCGACAGGGGGTCTTCCTACGAGCAGTACTTC.

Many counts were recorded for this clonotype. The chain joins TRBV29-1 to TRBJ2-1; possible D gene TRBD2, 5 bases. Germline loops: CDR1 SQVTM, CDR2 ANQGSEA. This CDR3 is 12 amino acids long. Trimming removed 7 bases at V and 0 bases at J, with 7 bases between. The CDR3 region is CSAGSSYNEQFF. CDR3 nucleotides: TGCAGCGCGGGGAGCTCCTACAATGAGCAGTTCTTC.

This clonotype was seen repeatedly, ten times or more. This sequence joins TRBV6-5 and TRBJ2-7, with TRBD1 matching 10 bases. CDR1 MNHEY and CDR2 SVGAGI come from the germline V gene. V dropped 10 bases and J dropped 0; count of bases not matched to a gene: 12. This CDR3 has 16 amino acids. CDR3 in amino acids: CATESGQGFRSYEQYF. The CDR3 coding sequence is TGTGCCACAGAGTCGGGACAGGGGTTTCGCTCCTACGAGCAGTACTTC.

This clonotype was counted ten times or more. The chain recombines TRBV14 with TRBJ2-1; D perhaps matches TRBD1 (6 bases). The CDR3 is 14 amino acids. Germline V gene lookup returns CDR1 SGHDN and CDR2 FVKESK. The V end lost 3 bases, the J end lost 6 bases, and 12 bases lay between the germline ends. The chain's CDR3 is CASSQQGMGNEQFF. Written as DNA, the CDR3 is TGTGCCAGCAGCCAGCAGGGGATGGGCAATGAGCAGTTCTTC.

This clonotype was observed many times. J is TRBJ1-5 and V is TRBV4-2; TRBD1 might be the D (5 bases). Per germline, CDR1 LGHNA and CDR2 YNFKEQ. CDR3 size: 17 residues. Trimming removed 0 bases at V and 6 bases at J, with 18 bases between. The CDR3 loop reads CASSQDSADQGGQPQHF. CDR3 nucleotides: TGTGCCAGCAGCCAAGATTCGGCGGACCAGGGCGGTCAGCCCCAGCATTTT.

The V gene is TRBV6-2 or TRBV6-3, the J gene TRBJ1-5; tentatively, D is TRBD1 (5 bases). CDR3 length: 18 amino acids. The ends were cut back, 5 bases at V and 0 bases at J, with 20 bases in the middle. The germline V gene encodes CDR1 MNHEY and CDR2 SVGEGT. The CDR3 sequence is CASSTLNRQTISNQPQHF. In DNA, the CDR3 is TGTGCCAGCAGTACCCTAAATCGACAGACGATTAGCAATCAGCCCCAGCATTTT.

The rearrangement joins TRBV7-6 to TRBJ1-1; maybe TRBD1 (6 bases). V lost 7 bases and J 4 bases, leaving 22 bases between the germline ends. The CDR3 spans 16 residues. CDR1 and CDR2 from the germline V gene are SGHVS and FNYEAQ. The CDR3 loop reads CASTLRPRGGGTEAFF. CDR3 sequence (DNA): TGTGCCAGCACTCTCCGTCCCAGGGGAGGTGGCACTGAAGCTTTCTTT.

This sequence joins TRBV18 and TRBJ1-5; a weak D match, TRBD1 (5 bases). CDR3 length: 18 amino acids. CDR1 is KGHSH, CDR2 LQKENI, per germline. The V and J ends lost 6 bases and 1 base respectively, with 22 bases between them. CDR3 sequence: CASSAGQGPLGSNQPQHF. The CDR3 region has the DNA TGTGCCAGCTCTGCGGGGCAGGGACCCCTTGGGAGCAATCAGCCCCAGCATTTT.